Sequencing of this T cell receptor beta chain was carried out in a study of OX40 agonist ivuxolimab in advanced cancers. Background on the study: Dose-escalation patients were diagnosed with hepatocellular carcinoma, melanoma, renal cell cancer or head and neck cancer. A mean age of roughly 60 years, range roughly 20 to 90, was recorded, and about 83% were male. Of the patients, three showed partial responses, one with hepatocellular carcinoma and two with cutaneous melanoma.

Here immunoSEQ multiplex PCR was the method, and the copy in TCRdb shows in-frame clones only, minus some. The repertoire holds tens of thousands of clones, with around nine tenths as singletons. The CDR3 consists of 15 residues. Germline CDR1 MDHEN, CDR2 SYDVKM. The table lists this clone with a count of one. Compared with germline, one end of the junction differs, possibly owing to a read error. The identical CDR3 is also encoded by other nucleotide sequences in the sample. This receptor was identified in an adult with an advanced solid tumor such as melanoma, head and neck, liver or kidney cancer. This chain uses TRBV28 with TRBJ1-1, with D possibly TRBD1 on 5 matching bases. Sequences were derived from CD4+ or CD8+ T cells sorted from blood, sampled in a trial of the OX40 agonist ivuxolimab. Written as DNA, the CDR3 is TGCGCCAGCAGTTTACCCCCGTTGGGGGAGACTGAAGCTTTCTTT. The encoded protein is CASSLPPLGETEAFF.